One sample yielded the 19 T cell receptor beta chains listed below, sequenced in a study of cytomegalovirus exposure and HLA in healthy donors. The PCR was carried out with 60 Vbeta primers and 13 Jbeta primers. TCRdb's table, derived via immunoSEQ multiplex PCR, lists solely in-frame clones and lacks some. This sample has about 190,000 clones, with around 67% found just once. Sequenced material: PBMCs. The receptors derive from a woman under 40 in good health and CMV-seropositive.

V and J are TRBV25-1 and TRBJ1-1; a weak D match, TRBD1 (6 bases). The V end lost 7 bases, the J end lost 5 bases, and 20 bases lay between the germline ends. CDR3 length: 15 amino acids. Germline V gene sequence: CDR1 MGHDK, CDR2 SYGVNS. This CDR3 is CASTRGGGLGTEAFF. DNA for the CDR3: TGTGCCAGCACCAGGGGCGGGGGGCTTGGGACTGAAGCTTTCTTT.

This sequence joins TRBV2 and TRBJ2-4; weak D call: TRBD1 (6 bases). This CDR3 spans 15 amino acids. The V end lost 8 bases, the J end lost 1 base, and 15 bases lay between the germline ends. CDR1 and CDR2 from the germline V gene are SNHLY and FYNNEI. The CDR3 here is CASGDRSGAKNIQYF. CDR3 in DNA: TGTGCCAGCGGCGACAGGTCCGGCGCCAAAAACATTCAGTACTTC.

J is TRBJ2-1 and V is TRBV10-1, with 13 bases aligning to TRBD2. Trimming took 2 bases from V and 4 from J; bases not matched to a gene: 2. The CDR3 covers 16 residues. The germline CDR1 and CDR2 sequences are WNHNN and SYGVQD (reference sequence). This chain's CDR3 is CASSEVGLAGYNEQFF. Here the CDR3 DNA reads TGCGCCAGCAGTGAGGTGGGACTAGCGGGATACAATGAGCAGTTCTTC.

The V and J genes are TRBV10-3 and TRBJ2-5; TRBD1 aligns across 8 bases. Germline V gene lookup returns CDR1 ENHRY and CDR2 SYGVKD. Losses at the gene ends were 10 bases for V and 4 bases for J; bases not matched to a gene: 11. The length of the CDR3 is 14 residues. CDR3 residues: CATEKGQGAETQYF. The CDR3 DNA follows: TGTGCCACGGAGAAAGGACAGGGAGCAGAGACCCAGTACTTC.

DNA for the CDR3: TGTGCCAGCAGAGCGGGACCAGAGACCCAGTACTTC. This encodes CASRAGPETQYF. This chain joins TRBV6-5 and TRBJ2-5, with 7 nucleotides matching TRBD2. The V segment lost 6 bases and the J segment 4 bases; nucleotides outside the gene matches: 2. This CDR3 is built from 12 residues. Germline CDR1 and CDR2: MNHEY and SVGAGI.

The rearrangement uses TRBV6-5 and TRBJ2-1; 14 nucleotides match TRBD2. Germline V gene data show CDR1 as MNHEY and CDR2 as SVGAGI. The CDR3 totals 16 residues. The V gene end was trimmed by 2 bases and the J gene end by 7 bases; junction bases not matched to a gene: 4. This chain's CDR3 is CASSYRTSGRKNEQFF. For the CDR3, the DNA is TGTGCCAGCAGTTACCGGACTAGCGGGAGGAAGAATGAGCAGTTCTTC.

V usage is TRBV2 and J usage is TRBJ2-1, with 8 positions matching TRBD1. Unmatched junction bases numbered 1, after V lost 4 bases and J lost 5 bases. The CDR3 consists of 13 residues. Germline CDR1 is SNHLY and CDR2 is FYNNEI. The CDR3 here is CASSGTGNNEQFF. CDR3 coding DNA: TGTGCCAGCAGTGGGACAGGGAACAATGAGCAGTTCTTC.

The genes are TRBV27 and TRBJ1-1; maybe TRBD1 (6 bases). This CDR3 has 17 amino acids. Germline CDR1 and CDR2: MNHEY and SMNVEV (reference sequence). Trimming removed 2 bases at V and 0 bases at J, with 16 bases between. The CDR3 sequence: CASSLANTGWMNTEAFF. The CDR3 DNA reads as TGTGCCAGCAGTTTAGCGAATACAGGGTGGATGAACACTGAAGCTTTCTTT.

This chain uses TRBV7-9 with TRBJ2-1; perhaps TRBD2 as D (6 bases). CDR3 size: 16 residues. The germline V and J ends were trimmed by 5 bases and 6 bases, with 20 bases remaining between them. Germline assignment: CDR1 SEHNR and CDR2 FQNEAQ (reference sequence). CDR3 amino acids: CASSGGIRTASNEQFF. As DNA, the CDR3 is TGTGCCAGCAGCGGAGGGATAAGGACGGCCTCCAATGAGCAGTTCTTC. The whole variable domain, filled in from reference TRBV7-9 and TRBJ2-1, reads DTGVSQNPRHKITKRGQNVTFRCDPISEHNRLYWYRQTLGQGPEFLTYFQNEAQLEKSRLLSDRFSAERPKGSFSTLEIQRTEQGDSAMYLCASSGGIRTASNEQFFGPGTRLTVL.

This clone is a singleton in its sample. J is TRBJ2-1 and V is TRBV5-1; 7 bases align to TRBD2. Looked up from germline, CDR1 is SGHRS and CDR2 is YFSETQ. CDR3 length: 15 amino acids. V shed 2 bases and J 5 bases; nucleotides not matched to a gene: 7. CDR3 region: CASSFEVGGDNEQFF. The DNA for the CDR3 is TGCGCCAGCAGCTTCGAGGTGGGAGGGGACAATGAGCAGTTCTTC.

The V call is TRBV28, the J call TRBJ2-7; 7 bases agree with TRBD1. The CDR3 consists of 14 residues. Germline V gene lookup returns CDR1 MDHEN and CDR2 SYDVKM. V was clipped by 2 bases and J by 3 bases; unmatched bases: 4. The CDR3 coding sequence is TGTGCCAGCAGTTTAAGGGGGCCCCTCTACGAGCAGTACTTC. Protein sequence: CASSLRGPLYEQYF. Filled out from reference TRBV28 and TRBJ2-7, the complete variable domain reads DVKVTQSSRYLVKRTGEKVFLECVQDMDHENMFWYRQDPGLGLRLIYFSYDVKMKEKGDIPEGYSVSREKKERFSLILESASTNQTSMYLCASSLRGPLYEQYFGPGTRLTVT.

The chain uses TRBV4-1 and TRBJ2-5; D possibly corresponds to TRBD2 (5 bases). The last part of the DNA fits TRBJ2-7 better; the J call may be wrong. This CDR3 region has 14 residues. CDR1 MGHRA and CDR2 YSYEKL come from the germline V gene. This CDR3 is CASSPGLFSYEQYF. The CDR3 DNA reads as TGCGCCAGCAGCCCAGGACTGTTCTCCTACGAGCAGTACTTC.

CDR3 DNA: TGTGCCAGCAGCCGAGACAGGGTGTCCTACGAGCAGTACTTC. Translation: CASSRDRVSYEQYF. The chain links TRBV14 to TRBJ2-7, with 7 bases aligning to TRBD1. Germline trimming cut 4 bases from V and 1 base from J; bases unmatched to any gene: 4. The CDR3 sequence is 14 residues long. Looked up from germline, CDR1 is SGHDN and CDR2 is FVKESK. The whole variable domain, remainder taken from reference TRBV14 and TRBJ2-7, is EAGVTQFPSHSVIEKGQTVTLRCDPISGHDNLYWYRRVMGKEIKFLLHFVKESKQDESGMPNNRFLAERTGGTYSTLKVQPAELEDSGVYFCASSRDRVSYEQYFGPGTRLTVT.

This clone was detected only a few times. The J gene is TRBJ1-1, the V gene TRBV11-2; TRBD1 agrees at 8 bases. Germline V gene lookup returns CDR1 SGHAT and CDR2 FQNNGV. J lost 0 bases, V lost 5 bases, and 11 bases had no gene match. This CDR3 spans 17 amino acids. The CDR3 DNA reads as TGTGCCAGCAGCCCCGGGACAGGCGGTTTCCTGAACACTGAAGCTTTCTTT. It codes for CASSPGTGGFLNTEAFF. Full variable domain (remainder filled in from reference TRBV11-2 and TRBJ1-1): EAGVAQSPRYKIIEKRQSVAFWCNPISGHATLYWYQQILGQGPKLLIQFQNNGVVDDSQLPKDRFSAERLKGVDSTLKIQPAKLEDSAVYLCASSPGTGGFLNTEAFFGQGTRLTVV.

The CDR3 is CASSRKDGANVLTF. The CDR3 DNA follows: TGTGCCAGCAGCAGGAAAGATGGGGCCAACGTCCTGACTTTC. The rearrangement links TRBV2 to TRBJ2-6; D is undetermined. V was trimmed by 6 bases and J by 3 bases, leaving 9 bases between them. CDR3 length: 14 residues. Germline CDR1 and CDR2: SNHLY and FYNNEI. The full variable domain, completed using reference TRBV2 and TRBJ2-6, is EPEVTQTPSHQVTQMGQEVILRCVPISNHLYFYWYRQILGQKVEFLVSFYNNEISEKSEIFDDQFSVERPDGSNFTLKIRSTKLEDSAMYFCASSRKDGANVLTFGAGSRLTVL.

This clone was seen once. The CDR3 sequence is CASSNPTGGPEAFF. The DNA for the CDR3 is TGTGCCAGTAGTAACCCAACAGGGGGCCCTGAAGCTTTCTTT. This chain uses TRBV19 with TRBJ1-1, with 9 positions matching TRBD1. The CDR3 sequence is 14 residues long. With 4 bases clipped from V and 6 bases from J, the junction kept 6 bases outside the gene matches. The germline V gene encodes CDR1 LNHDA and CDR2 SQIVND (reference sequence).

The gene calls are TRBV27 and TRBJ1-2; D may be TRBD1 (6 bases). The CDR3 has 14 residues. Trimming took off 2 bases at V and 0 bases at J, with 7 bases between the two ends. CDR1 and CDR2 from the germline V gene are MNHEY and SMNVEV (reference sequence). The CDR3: CASSLAGANYGYTF. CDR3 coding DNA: TGTGCCAGCAGTTTAGCAGGGGCTAACTATGGCTACACCTTC.

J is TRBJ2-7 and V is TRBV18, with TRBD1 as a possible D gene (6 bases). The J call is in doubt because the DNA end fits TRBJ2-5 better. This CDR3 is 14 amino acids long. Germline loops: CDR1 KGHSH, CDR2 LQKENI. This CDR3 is CASSPLQGQETQYF. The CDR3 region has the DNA TGTGCCAGCTCACCATTGCAGGGGCAAGAGACCCAGTACTTC.

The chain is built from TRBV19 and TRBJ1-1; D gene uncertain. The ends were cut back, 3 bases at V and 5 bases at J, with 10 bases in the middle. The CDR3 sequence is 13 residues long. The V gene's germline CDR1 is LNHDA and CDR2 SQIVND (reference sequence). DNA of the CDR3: TGTGCCAGTAGTATCGGTCCCTTGACTGAAGCTTTCTTT. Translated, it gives CASSIGPLTEAFF.